The rows below give T cell receptor beta chains drawn from one sample of a study of Graves' ophthalmopathy and Graves' hyperthyroidism. TCRdb analysed the multiplex PCR reads with MiXCR anew, one entry per CDR3 protein. The sample includes hundreds of thousands of distinct CDR3 sequences, 20% to 25% of them seen just once. Sequenced input: peripheral blood. The receptors originated from a woman under 30 with stable Graves' hyperthyroidism. Both conserved end residues are part of each CDR3. Size values are once, few and many counts, or a class for expanded clones, and some rows have none.

clone_size,j_call,v_call,cdr3_aa
many,TRBJ2-5,TRBV7-9,CASSFPPAGTQYF
-,TRBJ1-1,TRBV6-2/TRBV6-3,CASSTSFPEAFF
many,TRBJ2-7,TRBV30,CAWSATGGVYEQYF
few,TRBJ2-7,TRBV2,CASGDPRDRYYEQYF
-,TRBJ1-1,TRBV5-1,CASSQTTGVVEAFF
many,TRBJ1-2,TRBV28,CASPTTGSGYTF
many,TRBJ2-2,TRBV7-2,CASSHSNTGELFF
-,TRBJ1-2,TRBV7-6,CASGGPYGYTF
many,TRBJ1-2,TRBV7-2,CASSNSNRVRGYTF
few,TRBJ2-6,TRBV18,CASSFWGPEGANVLTF
-,TRBJ1-1,TRBV4-1,CASSHLGGGLGAFF
-,TRBJ2-7,TRBV10-3,CAISEGGRSSGSYEQYF
many,TRBJ1-5,TRBV15,CATSREEGQPQHF
few,TRBJ1-5,TRBV11-2,CASSSGGERNQPQHF
many,TRBJ2-7,TRBV20-1,CSAEPGRAPYEQYF
-,TRBJ1-6,TRBV11-2,CASSRTALNSPLHF
-,TRBJ2-7,TRBV12-3/TRBV12-4,CASSPVRGSPTYEQYF
-,TRBJ2-4,TRBV6-1,CASSERRNWGIYKNIKYF
many,TRBJ1-5,TRBV12-3/TRBV12-4,CASRRQGEGNQPQHF
few,TRBJ2-6,TRBV15,CATSRGQGSGANVLTF
-,TRBJ2-2,TRBV30,CAWSVLGTSGGELFF
many,TRBJ1-1,TRBV5-1,CASSRGTGAEAFF
-,TRBJ1-1,TRBV6-1,CASRNFETGWEDTEAFF
-,TRBJ2-2,TRBV6-5,CASSYSGGAGTGELFF
many,TRBJ1-1,TRBV29-1,CSVQGGGGTEAFF
many,TRBJ2-7,TRBV24-1,CATSDRTSGSSEQYF
many,TRBJ2-7,TRBV2,CASSGALGTGEYEQYF
many,TRBJ2-5,TRBV28,CASSLSSSLPAQETQYF
many,TRBJ2-5,TRBV12-5,CASGLASLKTQYF
many,TRBJ1-2,TRBV12-3/TRBV12-4,CASSLGEGYTF
-,TRBJ1-2,TRBV15,CATSNPPNYGYTF
many,TRBJ1-2,TRBV20-1,CSASEGYGYTF
-,TRBJ2-5,TRBV3-1,CASSRLSGETQYF
many,TRBJ2-2,TRBV10-1,CASSVAGNTGELFF
many,TRBJ2-1,TRBV20-1,CSAGLAGGYNEQFF
many,TRBJ1-5,TRBV25-1,CASSPAAGYNQPQHF
many,TRBJ2-2,TRBV6-1,CASRPTGNTGELLF
many,TRBJ2-7,TRBV11-2,CASSLVRVTYEQYF
few,TRBJ2-7,TRBV4-3,CASSQDISAGGYYEQYF
many,TRBJ2-2,TRBV6-2/TRBV6-3,CASQGLQGWTGELFF
few,TRBJ1-6,TRBV9,CASSQGIGRDNSPLHF
few,TRBJ2-2,TRBV7-3,CASSLEAPQNTGELFF
-,TRBJ2-5,TRBV6-1,CASSDPGAQETQYF
-,TRBJ1-2,TRBV6-5,CASSLGGMVHNYGYTF
many,TRBJ1-1,TRBV5-8,CASSLDETNTEAFF
many,TRBJ2-7,TRBV12-3/TRBV12-4,CASRGGNAVYYEQYF
few,TRBJ2-7,TRBV18,CASSPNSGQFYEQYF
many,TRBJ1-2,TRBV27,CASRRTGGVRGYTF
-,TRBJ1-1,TRBV30,CAWSGWVSEAFF
many,TRBJ2-4,TRBV7-8,CASSYSVNQGAKNIKYF
-,TRBJ2-5,TRBV10-3,CAISESRVGETQYF
many,TRBJ1-3,TRBV10-3,CAIRGDAGNTIYF
-,TRBJ2-7,TRBV27,CASSLKAPQSEQYF
-,TRBJ2-5,TRBV6-1,CASSTILEGETQYF
many,TRBJ2-6,TRBV3-1,CASSPRTGGASGANVLTF